This T cell receptor beta chain was identified during a study of control samples from healthy donors and cancer patients. This clone was seen a single time. CDR1 and CDR2 from the germline V gene are MNHEY and SVGAGI. This CDR3 has 14 amino acids. V lost 2 bases, J lost 1 base, and 1 base stayed unmatched. The repertoire was sequenced with immunoSEQ multiplex PCR; TCRdb's copy has only in-frame clones and lacks some. The sample carries about 160,000 clones, 80% to 95% recorded once. This clonotype originated in a man aged 18 to 30 in good health. V and J are TRBV6-5 and TRBJ1-2; TRBD1 matches 7 bases. Input material: blood. CDR3 nucleotide sequence: TGTGCCAGCAGTTACGGGGACAGTAACTATGGCTACACCTTC. It translates to CASSYGDSNYGYTF.